This TCR beta chain was captured in a study of blood T cell repertoires in COVID-19. Study-level information: The samples span acute and convalescent COVID-19 from the United States, Italy and Spain.

Germline V gene data show CDR1 as SEHNR and CDR2 as FQNEAQ (reference sequence). The V gene lost 4 bases and the J gene lost 5 bases, with 14 bases spanning the gap. This CDR3 has 14 residues. Data came from immunoSEQ multiplex PCR; TCRdb stores just in-frame clones and leaves some out. The sample contains 120,000 to 150,000 clones, about nine tenths of which appear only once. This clone was seen a single time. The sequenced sample consisted of peripheral blood. V gene TRBV7-9 combines with J gene TRBJ1-1; D call uncertain. This sequence was found in a human donor in a cohort sampled during active COVID-19. The CDR3 spells CASSSPFPSTEAFF. CDR3 nucleotide sequence: TGTGCCAGCAGCTCCCCTTTCCCCAGTACTGAAGCTTTCTTT.